The clone carrying this TCR beta chain was recorded only once. This sample was included in a study of control samples from healthy donors and cancer patients. V was shortened by 3 bases and J by 5 bases, with 10 bases between the two germline ends. CDR1 and CDR2 from the germline V gene are MDHEN and SYDVKM. The CDR3 length is 14 residues. Produced via immunoSEQ multiplex PCR; TCRdb's table is partial and in-frame only. The table shows 250,000 to 300,000 clones, with roughly 80% occurring only once. Material: PBMCs. The source is a woman between 55 and 75 years old with lung cancer. V and J are TRBV28 and TRBJ2-2; D not certain. CDR3 DNA sequence: TGTGCCAGCAGTTTGGGTCTTCGTACCGGGGAGCTGTTTTTT. This gives the protein CASSLGLRTGELFF.